These T cell receptor beta chains were read from a single sample in a study of cytomegalovirus exposure and HLA in healthy donors. Data came from immunoSEQ multiplex PCR; TCRdb stores just in-frame clones and leaves some out. The top ten hold over 4% of the sample, which has about 100,000 clones, roughly three quarters seen once. Sequenced sample: PBMCs. The source of these receptors is a female donor in good health and CMV-seropositive. The CDR3 runs from the conserved cysteine through the conserved F or W. Each record gives: D gene, J gene, clone size, V gene, CDR3 protein, CDR3 DNA. A D gene is named only where the DNA matches it firmly. Some rows mark clone size as missing; the rest say once, few, many or name a class of expanded clone.

-,TRBJ1-2,-,TRBV14,CASSPRTTDGYTF,TGTGCCAGCAGCCCTCGGACGACAGATGGCTACACCTTC
TRBD1,TRBJ2-4,-,TRBV18,CASSPGGQGNIQYF,TGTGCCAGCTCACCTGGAGGACAGGGAAACATTCAGTACTTC
-,TRBJ1-2,-,TRBV19,CASSIDGRAGASGYTF,TGTGCCAGTAGTATAGATGGTCGGGCAGGGGCGAGTGGCTACACCTTC
TRBD1,TRBJ1-1,few,TRBV7-9,CSSSSRGQVRLRDTEAFF,TGTTCCAGCAGCTCCAGGGGGCAAGTTCGATTAAGGGACACTGAAGCTTTCTTT
-,TRBJ1-1,-,TRBV5-1,CASTPFAGHTEAFF,TGCGCCAGCACCCCATTCGCGGGGCACACTGAAGCTTTCTTT
TRBD2,TRBJ2-7,once,TRBV7-6,CASSSLAGGAYEQYF,TGTGCCAGCAGCTCACTAGCGGGAGGGGCCTACGAGCAGTACTTC
-,TRBJ1-1,once,TRBV7-9,CASIPTGSTEAFF,TGTGCCAGCATCCCGACAGGATCTACTGAAGCTTTCTTT
-,TRBJ2-7,-,TRBV7-9,CASSLAQYEQYF,TGTGCCAGCAGCTTAGCCCAATACGAGCAGTACTTC
TRBD1,TRBJ1-5,once,TRBV9,CASSAQGSNQPQHF,TGTGCCAGCAGCGCACAGGGGAGCAATCAGCCCCAGCATTTT
-,TRBJ2-2,-,TRBV7-7,CASSLDRNTGELFF,TGTGCCAGCAGCTTAGACAGGAACACCGGGGAGCTGTTTTTT
-,TRBJ2-7,-,TRBV7-8,CASSLVHGTYEQYF,TGTGCCAGCAGCTTAGTTCACGGGACCTACGAGCAGTACTTC
TRBD2,TRBJ2-7,-,TRBV29-1,CSVGPRLAGVGEQYF,TGCAGCGTTGGCCCCCGACTAGCGGGAGTAGGGGAGCAGTACTTC
TRBD1,TRBJ1-3,-,TRBV27,CASSLGTGVGNTIYF,TGTGCCAGCAGTTTAGGGACAGGGGTTGGAAACACCATATATTTT
-,TRBJ2-3,-,TRBV5-1,CASSLRADGRSPDTQYF,TGCGCCAGCAGCTTAAGAGCGGACGGGAGAAGCCCAGATACGCAGTATTTT
TRBD2,TRBJ2-1,-,TRBV19,CASSSHRGAGGYYNEQFF,TGTGCCAGTAGTTCACACCGGGGGGCGGGAGGGTACTACAATGAGCAGTTCTTC
TRBD1,TRBJ2-7,-,TRBV7-2,CASSSDRHLKQYF,TGTGCCAGCAGCTCGGACAGGCATCTCAAGCAGTACTTC
-,TRBJ1-6,-,TRBV30,CAWRSRGGSPLHF,TGTGCCTGGAGGTCCAGGGGTGGATCACCCCTCCACTTT
TRBD2,TRBJ2-7,-,TRBV5-1,CASSGLAGGDYEQYF,TGCGCCAGCAGCGGACTAGCGGGAGGAGACTACGAGCAGTACTTC
TRBD2,TRBJ2-7,-,TRBV25-1,CASSEGRGFSYEQYF,TGTGCCAGCAGTGAGGGGAGGGGCTTCTCCTACGAGCAGTACTTC
TRBD1,TRBJ2-7,-,TRBV7-6,CASSLVGPPGTGGHEQYF,TGTGCCAGCAGCTTAGTTGGGCCCCCCGGGACAGGGGGCCACGAGCAGTACTTC
TRBD1,TRBJ1-5,-,TRBV19,CASTRDRVTQPQHF,TGTGCCAGTACACGGGACAGGGTGACGCAGCCCCAGCATTTT
-,TRBJ1-2,-,TRBV27,CASSSGGDLFYGYTF,TGTGCCAGCAGTTCCGGGGGGGACCTATTCTATGGCTACACCTTC
-,TRBJ1-5,few,TRBV21-1,CASSKLDRYSNQPQHF,TGTGCCAGCAGCAAATTAGACAGATATAGCAATCAGCCCCAGCATTTT
-,TRBJ2-1,-,TRBV7-8,CASSLISLNNEQFF,TGTGCCAGCAGCTTAATTTCTTTAAACAATGAGCAGTTCTTC
TRBD1,TRBJ2-7,-,TRBV27,CASSFQGAHEQYF,TGTGCCAGCAGTTTTCAGGGGGCTCACGAGCAGTACTTC
-,TRBJ2-1,-,TRBV27,CASSLLRAGDEQFF,TGTGCCAGCAGTTTATTACGGGCCGGGGATGAGCAGTTCTTC
TRBD2,TRBJ2-1,once,TRBV15,CATSRGDYGSYNEQFF,TGTGCCACCAGCAGAGGGGACTATGGCTCCTACAATGAGCAGTTCTTC
-,TRBJ2-5,-,TRBV6-1,CASSEWRETQYF,TGTGCCAGCAGTGAATGGCGGGAGACCCAGTACTTC